The sequence of this T cell receptor (beta chain) was determined in a study of post-analysis software for immune sequencing data. At the level of the study: Both relapsing-remitting and secondary progressive multiple sclerosis featured among the disease courses, as did progressive-relapsing multiple sclerosis. Study findings and constraints: F measure showed strong co-clustering of same-batch samples. Multiple sclerosis patients had significantly lower normalized Chao1 diversity than controls.

With respect to this clonotype: No antigen is known for it.

Prepared libraries of TCR beta cDNA carried unique molecular identifiers. Out of about 0.95 to 10 million T cells, some 500,000 cDNA molecules were generated. TCRdb reanalysed the PCR reads using MiXCR and keeps one entry per CDR3 protein. The top ten clones hold 0.56% of a sample with roughly 700,000 distinct CDR3 sequences, 30% of them seen once. The clonotype comes from a girl aged 5-17 years with multiple sclerosis. Sequenced sample: blood.

CDR3 in amino acids: CASSPARVLEETQYF. CDR3 in DNA: TGTGCCAGCTCACCGGCCCGGGTATTGGAAGAGACCCAGTACTTC. J is TRBJ2-5 and V is TRBV18; no clear D. This CDR3 has 15 amino acids. Germline V CDR1 and CDR2: KGHSH, LQKENI. Deletions cut 3 bases from V and 3 bases from J, with 14 bases between.